The clone carrying this TCR beta chain was detected a few times. What it recognizes is unknown. This entry belongs to a study of human T cells and chemical hapten exposure. Broader study findings: Versus controls, expanded TCRs had significantly more large CDR3 similarity clusters.

Time point of the sample: patch test 2, 6 weeks after DPC sensitization. Treatment defined: therapeutic diphenylcyclopropenone sensitization with weekly scalp DPC. V was shortened by 0 bases and J by 0 bases, with 15 bases between the two germline ends. Germline values: CDR1 DFQATT, CDR2 SNEGSKA (reference sequence). The CDR3 has 17 residues. TCRdb processed the RACE reads anew with MiXCR; each CDR3 protein has one entry. The sample has roughly 380,000 distinct CDR3 sequences, about 6.9% seen once. Sample: whole blood, taken in connection with sensitization to the hapten diphenylcyclopropenone (DPC). This clonotype was obtained from a woman aged 18-30 years with alopecia areata. Some clones in this sample may be carry-over from other donors' samples. This chain joins TRBV20-1 and TRBJ2-4; D remains unclear. CDR3 coding DNA: TGCAGTGCTAGAGATTTGTCTGGGCGGTTAGCCAAAAACATTCAGTACTTC. Translated: CSARDLSGRLAKNIQYF.